This TCR beta chain emerged from a study of identical twins. This CDR3 has 10 amino acids. Trimming left V 10 bases short and J 16 bases short, with 17 bases between. TCRdb passed the 5' RACE reads through MiXCR, listing each CDR3 protein once. Of hundreds of thousands of distinct CDR3 sequences in the sample, roughly 7.1% are singletons; the top ten hold over 1.5%. This same sample was also part of a study on yellow fever vaccine responses in identical twins.

The receptor was derived from a young woman in good health. Material for sequencing was PBMCs. The chain links TRBV12-3 or TRBV12-4 to TRBJ1-3; D unresolved. CDR3 sequence (DNA): TGTGCCACAGTCCCCGGCCGGGCGTATTTT. This codes for CATVPGRAYF.